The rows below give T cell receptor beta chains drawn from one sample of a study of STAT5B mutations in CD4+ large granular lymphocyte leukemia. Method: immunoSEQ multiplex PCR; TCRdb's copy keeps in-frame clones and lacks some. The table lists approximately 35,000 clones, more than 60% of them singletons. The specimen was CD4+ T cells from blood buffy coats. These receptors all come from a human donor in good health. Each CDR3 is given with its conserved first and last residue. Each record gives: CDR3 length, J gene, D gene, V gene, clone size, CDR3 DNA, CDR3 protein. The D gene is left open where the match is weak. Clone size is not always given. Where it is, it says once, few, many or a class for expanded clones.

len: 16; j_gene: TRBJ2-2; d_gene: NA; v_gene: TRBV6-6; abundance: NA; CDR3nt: TGTGCCAGCAGGTACCGTGGACTACCGAACACCGGGGAGCTGTTTTTT; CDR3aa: CASRYRGLPNTGELFF
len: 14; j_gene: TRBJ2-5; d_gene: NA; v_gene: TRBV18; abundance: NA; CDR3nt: TGTGCCAGCTCAAATCGGGCAGTGGGTGAGACCCAGTACTTC; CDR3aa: CASSNRAVGETQYF
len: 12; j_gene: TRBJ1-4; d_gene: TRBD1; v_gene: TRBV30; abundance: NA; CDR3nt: TGTGCCTGGGAGGGGGCCGGGGAAAAACTGTTTTTT; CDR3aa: CAWEGAGEKLFF
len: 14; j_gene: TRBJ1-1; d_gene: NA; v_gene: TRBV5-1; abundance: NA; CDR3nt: TGCGCCAGCAGCTTGGACAGAGTGAACACTGAAGCTTTCTTT; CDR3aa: CASSLDRVNTEAFF
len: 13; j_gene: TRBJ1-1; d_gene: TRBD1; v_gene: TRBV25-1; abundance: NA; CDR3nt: TGTGCCAGCAGACAGGGGATGAGAACTGAAGCTTTCTTT; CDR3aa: CASRQGMRTEAFF
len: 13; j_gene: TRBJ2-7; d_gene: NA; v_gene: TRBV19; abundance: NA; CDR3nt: TGTGCCAGTAGTTCGAGAGGCGAGAACGAGCAGTACTTC; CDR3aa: CASSSRGENEQYF
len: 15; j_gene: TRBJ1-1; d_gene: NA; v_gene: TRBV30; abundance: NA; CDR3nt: TGTGCCTGGAGTGTAGAGGGGCCTAGGGGCACTGAAGCTTTCTTT; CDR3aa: CAWSVEGPRGTEAFF
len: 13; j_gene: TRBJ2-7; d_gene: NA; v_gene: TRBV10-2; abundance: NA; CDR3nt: TGCGCCAGCAGTGAGACGGCGAGGTACGAGCAGTACTTC; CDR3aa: CASSETARYEQYF
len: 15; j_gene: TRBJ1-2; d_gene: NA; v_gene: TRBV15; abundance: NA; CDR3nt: TGTGCCACCAGCACGTCAGAGTTAGCTAACTATGGCTACACCTTC; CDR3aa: CATSTSELANYGYTF
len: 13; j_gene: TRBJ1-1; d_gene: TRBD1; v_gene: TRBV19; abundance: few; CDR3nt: TGTGCCAGTAGTATGGGACAGGGGACTGAAGCTTTCTTT; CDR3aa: CASSMGQGTEAFF
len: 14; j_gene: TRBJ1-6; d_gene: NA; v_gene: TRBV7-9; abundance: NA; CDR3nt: TGTGCCAGCAGCCCTGGACTGGATAATTCACCCCTCCACTTT; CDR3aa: CASSPGLDNSPLHF
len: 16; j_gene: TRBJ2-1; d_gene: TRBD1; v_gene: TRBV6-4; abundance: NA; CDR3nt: TGTGCCAGCAGTGACTCGGCCGGACAGGGGATGGTTGAGCAGTTCTTC; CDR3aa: CASSDSAGQGMVEQFF
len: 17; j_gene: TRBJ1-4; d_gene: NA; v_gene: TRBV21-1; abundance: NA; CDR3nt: TGTGCCAGCAGGAAATCCGGCTACAAGGTGCATAATGAAAAACTGTTTTTT; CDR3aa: CASRKSGYKVHNEKLFF
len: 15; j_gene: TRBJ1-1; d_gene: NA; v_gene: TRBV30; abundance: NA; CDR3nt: TGTGCCTGGAGTGGTTCCCCGCCCATGAACACTGAAGCTTTCTTT; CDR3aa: CAWSGSPPMNTEAFF
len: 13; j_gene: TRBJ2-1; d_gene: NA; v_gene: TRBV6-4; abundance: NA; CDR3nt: TGTGCCAGCAGGCGAGAGGGTGAGGGTGAGCAGTTCTTC; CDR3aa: CASRREGEGEQFF
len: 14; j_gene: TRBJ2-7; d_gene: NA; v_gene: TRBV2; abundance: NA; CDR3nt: TGTGCCAGCAGTGGGACAGCGCAGGGGGGGGAGCAGTACTTC; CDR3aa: CASSGTAQGGEQYF
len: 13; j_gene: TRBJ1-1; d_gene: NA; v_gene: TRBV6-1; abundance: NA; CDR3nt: TGTGCCAGCAGCCGGGACCGGCGGGCTGAAGCTTTCTTT; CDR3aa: CASSRDRRAEAFF
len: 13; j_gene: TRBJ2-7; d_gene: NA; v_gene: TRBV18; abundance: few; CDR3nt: TGTGCCAGCTCACCACTTCGAGGATACGAGCAGTACTTC; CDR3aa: CASSPLRGYEQYF
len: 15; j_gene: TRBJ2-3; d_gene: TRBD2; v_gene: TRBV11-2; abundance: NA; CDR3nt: TGTGCCAGCAGCTTAAACGGGGGGGCAACAGATACGCAGTATTTT; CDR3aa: CASSLNGGATDTQYF
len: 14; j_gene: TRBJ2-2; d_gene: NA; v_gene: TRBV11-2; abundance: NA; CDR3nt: TGTGCCAGCAGCCACACTAGGGTTACCGGGGAGCTGTTTTTT; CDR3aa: CASSHTRVTGELFF
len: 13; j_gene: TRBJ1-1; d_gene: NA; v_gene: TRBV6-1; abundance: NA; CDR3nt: TGTGCCAGCAAAACAGCGGGAAGGGCTGAAGCTTTCTTT; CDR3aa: CASKTAGRAEAFF
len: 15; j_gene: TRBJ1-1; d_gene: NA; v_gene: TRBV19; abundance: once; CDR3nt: TGTGCCAGTAGCCCAACAGCTTTTTCGAACACTGAAGCTTTCTTT; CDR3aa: CASSPTAFSNTEAFF
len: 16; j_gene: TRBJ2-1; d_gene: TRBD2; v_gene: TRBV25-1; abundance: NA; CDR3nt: TGTGCCAGCAGTGATGAGGGGGCTAGCGGGAGCCGGGAGCAGTTCTTC; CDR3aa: CASSDEGASGSREQFF
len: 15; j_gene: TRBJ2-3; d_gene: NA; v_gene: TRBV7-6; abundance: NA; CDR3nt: TGTGCCAGCAGCCCGTTGGACGGTTTGTCAGATACGCAGTATTTT; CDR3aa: CASSPLDGLSDTQYF
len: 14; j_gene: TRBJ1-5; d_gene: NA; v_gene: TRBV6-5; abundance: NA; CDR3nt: TGTGCCAGCAGTTTTCGGCAGGGGAATCAGCCCCAGCATTTT; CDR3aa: CASSFRQGNQPQHF
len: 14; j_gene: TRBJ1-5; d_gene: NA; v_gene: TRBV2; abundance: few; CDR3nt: TGTGCCAGCAACACGGGCCCGAGCAATCAGCCCCAGCATTTT; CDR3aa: CASNTGPSNQPQHF
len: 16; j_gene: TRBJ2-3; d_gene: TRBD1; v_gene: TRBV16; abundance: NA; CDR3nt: TGTGCCAGCAGCCAACTGAAGGGACAGGGAGCCGATACGCAGTATTTT; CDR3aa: CASSQLKGQGADTQYF
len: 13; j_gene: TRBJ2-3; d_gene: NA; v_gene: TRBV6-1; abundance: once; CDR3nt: TGTGCCACCTGGACAGTAATCACAGATACGCAGTATTTT; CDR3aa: CATWTVITDTQYF
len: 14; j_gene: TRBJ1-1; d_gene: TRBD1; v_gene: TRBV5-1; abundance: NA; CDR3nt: TGCGCCAGCAGCTTAGGACAGGGAAACACTGAAGTTTTCTTT; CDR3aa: CASSLGQGNTEVFF
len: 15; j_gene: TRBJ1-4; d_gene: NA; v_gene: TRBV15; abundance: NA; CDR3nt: TGTGCCACCAGCAGAGACGGAGGAGGGAGTGAAAAACTGTTTTTT; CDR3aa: CATSRDGGGSEKLFF
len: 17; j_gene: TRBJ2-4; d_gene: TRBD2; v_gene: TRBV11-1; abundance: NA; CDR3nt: TGTGCCAGCAGCTTAGCCGCAGCGGGACGCGCCAAAAACATTCAGTACTTC; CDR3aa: CASSLAAAGRAKNIQYF
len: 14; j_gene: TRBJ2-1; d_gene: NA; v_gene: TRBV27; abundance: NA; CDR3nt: TGTGCCAGCAGTTCCGGCCTCGGGGCGGGGGAGCAGTTCTTC; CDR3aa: CASSSGLGAGEQFF
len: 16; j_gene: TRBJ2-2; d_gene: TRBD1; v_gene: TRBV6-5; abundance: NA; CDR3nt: TGTGCCAGCAGTTACTGGCCGGGACAGGGCTCCGGGGAGCTGTTTTTT; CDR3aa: CASSYWPGQGSGELFF
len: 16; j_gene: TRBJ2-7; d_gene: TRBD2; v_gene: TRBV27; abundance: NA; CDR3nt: TGTGCCAGCAGCAGCCAGACTAGCGGGGGGGCCTACGAGCAGTACTTC; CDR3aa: CASSSQTSGGAYEQYF
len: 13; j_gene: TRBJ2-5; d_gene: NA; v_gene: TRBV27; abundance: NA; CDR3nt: TGTGCCAGCAGCTATACAGGGTGGGAGACCCAGTACTTC; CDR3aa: CASSYTGWETQYF
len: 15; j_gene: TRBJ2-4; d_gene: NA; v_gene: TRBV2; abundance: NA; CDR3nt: TGTGCCAGCGGAAAGGACGGCCCCTCTTTGAACATTCAGTACTTC; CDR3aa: CASGKDGPSLNIQYF
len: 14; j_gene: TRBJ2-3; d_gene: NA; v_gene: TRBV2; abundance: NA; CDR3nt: TGTGCCAGCAGTGAAGGAACAGGTACAGATACGCAGTATTTT; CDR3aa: CASSEGTGTDTQYF
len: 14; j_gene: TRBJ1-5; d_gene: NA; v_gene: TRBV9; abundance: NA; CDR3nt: TGTGCCAGCAGCGTTGACAGTAGCAATCAGCCCCAGCATTTT; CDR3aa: CASSVDSSNQPQHF
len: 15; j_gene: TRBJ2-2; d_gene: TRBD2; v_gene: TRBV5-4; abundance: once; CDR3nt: TGTGCCAGCAGCTCGGCGGCTAGCGGGGCCGGGGAGCTGTTTTTT; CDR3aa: CASSSAASGAGELFF
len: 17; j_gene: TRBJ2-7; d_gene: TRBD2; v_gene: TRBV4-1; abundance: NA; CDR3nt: TGCGCCAGCAGGCAATTCCCGAGCGGGGGACAAATCTACGAGCAGTACTTC; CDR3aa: CASRQFPSGGQIYEQYF
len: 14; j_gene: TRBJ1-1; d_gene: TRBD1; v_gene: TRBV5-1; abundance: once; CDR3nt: TGCGCCAGCAGCGTGACAGGGGACGGGGGTGAAGCTTTCTTT; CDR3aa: CASSVTGDGGEAFF
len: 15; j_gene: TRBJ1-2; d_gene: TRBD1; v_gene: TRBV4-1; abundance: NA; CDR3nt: TGCGCCAGCAGCCAAGACGACAGGGACCTCTATGGCTACACCTTC; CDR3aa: CASSQDDRDLYGYTF
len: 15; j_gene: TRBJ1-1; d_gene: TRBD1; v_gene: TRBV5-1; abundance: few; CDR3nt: TGCGCCAGCAGCTGGACAGGGCGAGTTAGCACTGAAGCTTTCTTT; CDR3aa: CASSWTGRVSTEAFF